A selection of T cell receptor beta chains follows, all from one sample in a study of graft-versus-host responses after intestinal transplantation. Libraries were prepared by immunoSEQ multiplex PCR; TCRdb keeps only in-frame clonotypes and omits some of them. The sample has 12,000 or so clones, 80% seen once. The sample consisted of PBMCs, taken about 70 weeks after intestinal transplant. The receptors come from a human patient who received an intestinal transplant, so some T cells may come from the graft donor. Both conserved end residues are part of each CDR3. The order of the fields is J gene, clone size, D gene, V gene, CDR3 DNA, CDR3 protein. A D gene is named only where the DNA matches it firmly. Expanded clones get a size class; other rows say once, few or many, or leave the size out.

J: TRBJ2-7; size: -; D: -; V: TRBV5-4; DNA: TGTGCCAGCAGCCAACGTACAACAGGTGCCCACGAGCAGTACTTC; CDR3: CASSQRTTGAHEQYF
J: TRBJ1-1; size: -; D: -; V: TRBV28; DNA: TGTGCCAGCAGTTTATACCAGGGGCGCACTGAAGCTTTCTTT; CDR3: CASSLYQGRTEAFF
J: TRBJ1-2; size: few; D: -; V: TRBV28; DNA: TGTGCCAGCAGGGGGGCGGGGAGGGCCACTCTAAACTATGGCTACACCTTC; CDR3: CASRGAGRATLNYGYTF
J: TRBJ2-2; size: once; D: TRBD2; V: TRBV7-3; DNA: TGTGCCAGCAGCTTACGCGGACTAGCGGGAGCGGGGTTCACCGGGGAGCTGTTTTTT; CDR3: CASSLRGLAGAGFTGELFF
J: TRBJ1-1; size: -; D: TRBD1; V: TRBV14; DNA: TGTGCCAGCAGCTCCATAAGGGGGACAGGGAGCACTGAAGCTTTCTTT; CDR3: CASSSIRGTGSTEAFF
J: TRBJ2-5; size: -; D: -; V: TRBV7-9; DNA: TGTGCCAGCAGCTTAGAGGTAAAAGAGACCCAGTACTTC; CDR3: CASSLEVKETQYF
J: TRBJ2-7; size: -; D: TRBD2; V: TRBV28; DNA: TGTGCCAGCAGTTCCAGCGGGAGTGTCGACGAGCAGTACTTC; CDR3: CASSSSGSVDEQYF
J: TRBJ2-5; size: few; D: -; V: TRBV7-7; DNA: TGTGCTAGCAGCTTAGGTGGTAAAGAGACCCAGTACTTC; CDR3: CASSLGGKETQYF
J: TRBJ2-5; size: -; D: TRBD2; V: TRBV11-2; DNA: TGTGCCAGCAGCTTAGACCTAGCGGGAGGGCCTCTTGGAGAGACCCAGTACTTC; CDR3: CASSLDLAGGPLGETQYF
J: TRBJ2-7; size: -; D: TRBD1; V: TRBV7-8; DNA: TGTGCCAGCAGCTCGACAGGGTCCCCCTACGAGCAGTACTTC; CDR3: CASSSTGSPYEQYF
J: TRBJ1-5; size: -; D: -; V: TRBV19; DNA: TGTGCCAGTAGTACAAATGCAGGGAATGGGAATCAGCCCCAGCATTTT; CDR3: CASSTNAGNGNQPQHF
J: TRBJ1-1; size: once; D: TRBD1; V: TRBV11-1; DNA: TGTGCCAGCAGCTTAGCCGGACAGGAGTTGAACACTGAAGCTTTCTTT; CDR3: CASSLAGQELNTEAFF
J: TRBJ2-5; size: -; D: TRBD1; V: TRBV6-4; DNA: TGTGCCAGCAGTGAAGGCTCCGGCAGGGGGCAAGAGACCCAGTACTTC; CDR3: CASSEGSGRGQETQYF
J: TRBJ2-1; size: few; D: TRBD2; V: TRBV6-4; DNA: TGTGCCAGCAGTGTACTAGCGGGGGGCCCGACCCATGAGCAGTTCTTC; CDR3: CASSVLAGGPTHEQFF
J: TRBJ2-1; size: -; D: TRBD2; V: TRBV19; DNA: TGTGCCAGTAGTCCCTGGACTAGCGGTTTGAGGAATGAGCAGTTCTTC; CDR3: CASSPWTSGLRNEQFF
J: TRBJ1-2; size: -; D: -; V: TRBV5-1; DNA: TGCGCCAGCCGCATGGAGGGTTTCCTCTATGGCTACACCTTC; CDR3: CASRMEGFLYGYTF
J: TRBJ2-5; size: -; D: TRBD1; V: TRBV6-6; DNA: TGTGCCAGCAGTCAATTCTGGACAGGGGGGCGGGAGACCCAGTACTTC; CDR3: CASSQFWTGGRETQYF
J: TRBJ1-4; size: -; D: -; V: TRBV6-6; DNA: TGTGCCAGCACCAGAGGGGAAAAACTGTTTTTT; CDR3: CASTRGEKLFF
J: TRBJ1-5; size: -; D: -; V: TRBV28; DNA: TGTGCCAGCAGTTATACGGGGGTCAATCAGCCCCAGCATTTT; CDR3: CASSYTGVNQPQHF
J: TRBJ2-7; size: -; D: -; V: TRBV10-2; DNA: TGCGCCAGCAGTGTTGGCGGAACCTACGAGCAGTACTTC; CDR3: CASSVGGTYEQYF
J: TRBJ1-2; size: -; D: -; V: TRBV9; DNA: TGTGCCAGCAGCGTCAATGACGACAGGAGTCGGTACTATGGCTACACCTTC; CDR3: CASSVNDDRSRYYGYTF
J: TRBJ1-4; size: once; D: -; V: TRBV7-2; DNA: TGTGCCAGCAGCTTGGGGGGGATGGGTGAAAAACTGTTTTTT; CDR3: CASSLGGMGEKLFF
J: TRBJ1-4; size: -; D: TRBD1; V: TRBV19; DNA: TGTGCCAGTAGTATGATTGACAGGGAAAGCGAAAAACTGTTTTTT; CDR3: CASSMIDRESEKLFF
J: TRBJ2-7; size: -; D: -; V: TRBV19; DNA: TGTGCCAGTAGTATAGCGCAGGGAACCTACGAGCAGTACTTC; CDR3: CASSIAQGTYEQYF
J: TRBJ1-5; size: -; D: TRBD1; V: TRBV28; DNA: TGTGCCAGCAGTCTCCAAGCGACAGGGGGGAATCAGCCCCAGCATTTT; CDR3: CASSLQATGGNQPQHF
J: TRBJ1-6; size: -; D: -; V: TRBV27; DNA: TGTGCCAGCAGTTTAATAGCAGTAGGAGATTCACCCCTCCACTTT; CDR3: CASSLIAVGDSPLHF
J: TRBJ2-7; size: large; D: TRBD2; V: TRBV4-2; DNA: TGTGCCAGCAGCCAAGAGGTGGGGCGGGGGTTCAACGAGCAGTACTTC; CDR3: CASSQEVGRGFNEQYF
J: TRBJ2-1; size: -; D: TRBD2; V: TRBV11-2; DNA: TGTGCCATCCCTACCGGGACTAGCGGGAGGGGCGATGAGCAGTTCTTC; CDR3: CAIPTGTSGRGDEQFF
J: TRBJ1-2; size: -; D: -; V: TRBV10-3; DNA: TGTGCCATCTTCTGGACCGAGGCCTATGGCTACACCTTC; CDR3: CAIFWTEAYGYTF
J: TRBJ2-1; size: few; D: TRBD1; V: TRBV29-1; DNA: TGCAGCGTGGAAGACAGGGTCCTTTACAATGAGCAGTTCTTC; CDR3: CSVEDRVLYNEQFF
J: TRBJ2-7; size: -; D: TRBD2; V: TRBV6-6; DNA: TGTGCCGGGGCTAGCGGGGGGGAGCAGTACTTC; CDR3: CAGASGGEQYF
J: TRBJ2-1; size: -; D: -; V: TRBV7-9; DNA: TGTGCCAGCAGCGACGAAGGTCGGAGGAATGAGCAGTTCTTC; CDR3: CASSDEGRRNEQFF
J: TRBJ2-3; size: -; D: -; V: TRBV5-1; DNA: TGCGCCAGCAGCTTGGGTGGGGATACGCAGTATTTT; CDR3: CASSLGGDTQYF
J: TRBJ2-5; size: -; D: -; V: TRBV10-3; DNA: TGTGCCATCAGTGATAACCAGCCGACCCAGTACTTC; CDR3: CAISDNQPTQYF
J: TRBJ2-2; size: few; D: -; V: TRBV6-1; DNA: TGTGCCAGCAGTGAAGCGGGCACCGGGGAGCTGTTTTTT; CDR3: CASSEAGTGELFF
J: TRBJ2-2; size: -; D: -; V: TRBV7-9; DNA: TGTGCCAGCAGCTTAGGGGTCCTCGTCAACGGGGAGCTGTTTTTT; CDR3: CASSLGVLVNGELFF
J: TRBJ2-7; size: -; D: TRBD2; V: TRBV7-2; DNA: TGTGCCAGCAGCCCTAGCGGGACAGCGATCTACGAGCAGTACTTC; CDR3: CASSPSGTAIYEQYF
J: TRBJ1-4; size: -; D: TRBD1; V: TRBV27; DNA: TGTGCCAGCAGTTTATCGGCAGGGGGCGGGGAACTGTTTTTT; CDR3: CASSLSAGGGELFF
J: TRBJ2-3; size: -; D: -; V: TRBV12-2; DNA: TGTACAACATCAGGGCGGGAGTGTGATACGCAGTATTTT; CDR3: CTTSGRECDTQYF